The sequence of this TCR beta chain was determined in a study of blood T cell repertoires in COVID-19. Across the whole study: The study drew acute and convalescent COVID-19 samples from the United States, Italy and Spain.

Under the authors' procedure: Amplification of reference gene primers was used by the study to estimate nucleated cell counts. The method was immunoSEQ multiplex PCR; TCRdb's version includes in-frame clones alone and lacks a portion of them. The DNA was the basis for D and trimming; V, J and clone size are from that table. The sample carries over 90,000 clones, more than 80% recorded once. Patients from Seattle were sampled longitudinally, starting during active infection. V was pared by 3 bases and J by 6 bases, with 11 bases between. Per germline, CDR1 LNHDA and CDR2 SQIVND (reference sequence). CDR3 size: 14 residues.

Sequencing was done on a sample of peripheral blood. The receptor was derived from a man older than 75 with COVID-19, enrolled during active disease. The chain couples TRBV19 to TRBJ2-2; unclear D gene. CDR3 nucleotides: TGTGCCAGTAGTATTTCCGGTGGGCCCGGGGAGCTGTTTTTT. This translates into CASSISGGPGELFF. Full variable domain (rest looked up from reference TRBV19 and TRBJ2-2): DGGITQSPKYLFRKEGQNVTLSCEQNLNHDAMYWYRQDPGQGLRLIYYSQIVNDFQKGDIAEGYSVSREKKESFPLTVTSAQKNPTAFYLCASSISGGPGELFFGEGSRLTVL.